These T cell receptor beta chains were read from a single sample in a study of breast tumors, draining lymph nodes, adjacent tissues. TCRdb called the multiplex PCR reads again in MiXCR, with one record for every CDR3 protein. The sample holds about 24,000 distinct CDR3 sequences; 68% are singletons and the top ten take more than 20%. The sequencing input was tumor-adjacent breast tissue. These receptor sequences come from a female donor with breast cancer. Some clones in this sample may be carry-over from other donors' samples. Each CDR3 is given without its conserved first and last residue. The D gene is left open where the match is weak.

J gene	D gene	CDR3 length	V gene	CDR3 protein
TRBJ2-1	TRBD2	10	TRBV20-1	SARLTSGEQF
TRBJ1-4	TRBD1	12	TRBV28	ASSRDRTNEKLF
TRBJ2-2	NA	12	TRBV5-1	ASPRGVQPGELF
TRBJ2-7	TRBD2	12	TRBV20-1	SAREPGLEHEQY
TRBJ2-7	TRBD2	11	TRBV20-1	SAIGLADFEQY
TRBJ2-1	TRBD2	13	TRBV12-3/TRBV12-4	ASSFGEGRYNEQF
TRBJ2-7	NA	12	TRBV9	ASSPTLDSYEQY
TRBJ2-7	NA	13	TRBV7-2	ASSLKLGVNYEQY
TRBJ2-7	NA	12	TRBV11-2	ASSLDRRTIEQY
TRBJ1-5	NA	15	TRBV19	ASSPDRSPSSNQPQH
TRBJ2-2	NA	14	TRBV7-9	ASSLGFRGHTGELF
TRBJ2-5	TRBD2	13	TRBV5-6	ASSSAGGPLETQY
TRBJ2-7	TRBD1	12	TRBV6-1	ASTVGDRGREQY
TRBJ2-1	TRBD2	12	TRBV7-8	ASSLTSGSGEQF
TRBJ1-3	NA	11	TRBV29-1	SVKYTLGNTIY
TRBJ1-1	NA	11	TRBV4-1	ASSLNGNTEAF
TRBJ1-5	TRBD1	14	TRBV19	ASSWTGGDSNQPQH
TRBJ2-1	TRBD2	15	TRBV20-1	SASVLAGGKPYNEQF
TRBJ1-2	NA	10	TRBV29-1	SVTKQGYGYT
TRBJ2-1	TRBD2	11	TRBV20-1	SATGTSGIEQF
TRBJ1-4	NA	13	TRBV15	ATSTRTGDNEKLF
TRBJ2-5	TRBD1	13	TRBV5-1	ASSLGTGGGETQY
TRBJ2-7	NA	11	TRBV6-1	ASSEQQGYEQY
TRBJ2-7	TRBD1	12	TRBV4-1	ASSRQGGAYEQY
TRBJ2-1	NA	11	TRBV10-1	ASSEPGIDEQF
TRBJ2-1	TRBD1	13	TRBV10-3	AISRGQGNNNEQF
TRBJ2-2	TRBD1	12	TRBV10-1	ASSEQGVTGELF
TRBJ2-5	TRBD2	11	TRBV15	ATSTIAGETQY
TRBJ1-5	NA	13	TRBV20-1	SARRAGNSNQPQH
TRBJ1-1	NA	11	TRBV20-1	SAREHLNTEAF
TRBJ1-6	NA	13	TRBV2	ASSEARDSYSPLH
TRBJ1-2	NA	13	TRBV7-2	ASSLGVQALDDYT
TRBJ1-2	NA	13	TRBV5-5	ASSLHRDRSYGYT
TRBJ2-3	NA	10	TRBV5-8	ASSLSSDTQY
TRBJ1-2	TRBD1	13	TRBV14	ASSPWDSQLQGYT
TRBJ2-2	NA	12	TRBV6-4	ASRDQGTTGELF
TRBJ2-3	NA	15	TRBV9	ASSATTRDWSTDTQY
TRBJ1-3	NA	12	TRBV5-6	ASSAGTAGNTIY
TRBJ2-3	TRBD1	13	TRBV20-1	SASPLGTGVDTQY
TRBJ2-1	TRBD2	13	TRBV2	ASSRGLAKYNEQF
TRBJ1-6	TRBD1	13	TRBV20-1	SAKSQGAANSPLH